This T cell receptor beta chain was captured by sequencing in a study of blood T cell repertoires in COVID-19. Study in general: The United States, Italy and Spain provided the acute and convalescent COVID-19 samples. Nucleic acid was either cDNA or gDNA, and it came from T cells, B-cell-depleted T cells, or PBMCs.

Original handling: Scientists estimated how many nucleated cells there were by amplifying reference gene primers. Assay: immunoSEQ multiplex PCR; the TCRdb copy retains only in-frame clones and omits some. The V and J calls and clone size are taken from that table; D and trimming were inferred from the DNA. Of nearly 300,000 clones listed, about nine tenths are singletons. A single count supports this clone. The V and J ends lost 3 bases and 3 bases, in that order; junction bases with no gene match: 5. The CDR3 spans 17 residues. CDR1 is KGHDR, CDR2 SFDVKD, per germline. This clonotype originated in a woman in her thirties who had recovered from COVID-19. Sequencing was carried out using peripheral blood. The V call is TRBV24-1, the J call TRBJ2-5; the match to TRBD2 covers 14 bases. In DNA form, the CDR3 reads TGTGCCACCAGTGATACGACTAGCGGGGGGGAAAAAGAGACCCAGTACTTC. Its protein is CATSDTTSGGEKETQYF.